This record concerns one T cell receptor beta chain sequence. Its cognate antigen is unknown. The data derive from a study of regulatory T cells in long-lasting Graves disease. For TCR beta, libraries came from iRepertoire HTBI primers and Arm-PCR of CDR3 regions. TCRdb reprocessed the multiplex PCR reads with MiXCR, giving one entry per CDR3 protein. This table has 250,000 to 300,000 distinct CDR3 sequences, approximately 20% appearing once. Study results and caveats: The study found TRBV28, TRBJ1-2 and TRBJ2-5 favored in persistent disease.

V was pared by 4 bases and J by 1 base, with 9 bases between. This CDR3 has 14 amino acids. Sample time point: newly diagnosed GD, antithyroid drugs for less than 3 months. PBMC RNA was the source of the TCR library. The same sample was also studied in work on T cells in Graves' hyperthyroidism and ophthalmopathy. That paper adds: Graves' hyperthyroidism was deemed stable given no ophthalmopathy progression within 18 months. Using the HTBI primer set, a first-round RT-PCR was run on the TCR CDR3.

This chain links TRBV12-3 or TRBV12-4 with TRBJ2-3; no reliable D call. The TCR comes from a woman in her twenties or thirties with Graves disease. Material: peripheral blood mononuclear cells (PBMCs), obtained at new diagnosis, from a patient treated with antithyroid drugs. The CDR3 sequence: CASSWMDGTDTQYF. The CDR3 DNA is TGTGCCAGCAGTTGGATGGACGGCACAGATACGCAGTATTTT.